This T cell receptor (beta chain) came from a study of spatial heterogeneity in lung cancer. The sample's time point: sample taken at primary tumor resection. Tumor, nontumor lung or frozen PBMC supplied whole RNA that was sequenced unsorted. One entry per CDR3 protein, called by TCRdb with MiXCR from the 5' RACE reads. The table has about 92,000 distinct CDR3 sequences, approximately 12% seen once. The CDR3 has 15 residues. The germline V gene has CDR1 LGHDT and CDR2 YNNKEL (reference sequence). Trimming removed 4 bases from V and 5 bases from J; junction bases left unmatched: 7. This clonotype was seen more than once but under ten times.

The TCR sequence derives from a male donor with early-stage non-small cell lung cancer. The starting material was PBMCs, obtained at surgery. The rearrangement links TRBV3-1 to TRBJ2-3; TRBD1 matches 9 bases. CDR3 region: CASSRQGGRGDTQYF. The DNA of the CDR3 is TGTGCCAGCAGCCGACAGGGGGGCCGGGGAGATACGCAGTATTTT.